This record covers a single TCR beta chain. Its antigen is undetermined. The V gene's germline CDR1 is SGHTA and CDR2 FQGNSA. This CDR3 is built from 15 residues. Trimming cost V 5 bases and J 3 bases, with 15 bases left between them. This sample is drawn from a study of cytomegalovirus exposure and HLA in healthy donors. Points from the study as a whole: A later analysis found first-cohort TCR clusters tended to co-occur in the 90 to 150 validation repertoires.

Sequencing was performed with immunoSEQ multiplex PCR; in TCRdb, only in-frame clones are kept and a portion is missing. The sample carries about 220,000 clones, about 90% recorded once. Sequences were obtained from PBMCs. The clonotype comes from a woman under 30 in good health and CMV-seronegative. The chain employs TRBV7-2 and TRBJ2-3, with D possibly being TRBD1 (5 bases). CDR3 bases: TGTGCCAGCAGCCGATCAGGGCTATCAACAGATACGCAGTATTTT. Amino acid sequence: CASSRSGLSTDTQYF.